This TCR beta chain stems from a study of Graves' ophthalmopathy and Graves' hyperthyroidism. Study-wide results and caveats: Ophthalmopathy versus stable hyperthyroidism: 13-signature model gave around 90% sensitivity, 81.08% specificity. Blood also contained most of the expanded thyroid clonotypes above 0.001 frequency.

This clonotype has at least ten counts. Its antigen is unidentified. Amplification targeted the TCR beta CDR3 regions, with RNA transcripts as the source material. RT-PCR was first run with HTBI primers, then multiplex PCR in a second round. TCRdb re-derived calls from the multiplex PCR reads in MiXCR, one entry per CDR3 protein. This sample has 350,000 to 450,000 distinct CDR3 sequences, with about 16% found just once. Moderate-to-severe activity, CAS ≥3, NOSPECS ≥4 and a duration under 3 months were seen in donors with ophthalmopathy. Clinical symptoms and serum thyroxine were used for diagnosis; TRAb, thyroid ultrasound and orbital computed tomography were also relied on. The sample comprised peripheral blood. The TCR originated in a woman aged 18-30 years with Graves' ophthalmopathy.

The CDR3 sequence is CATSVRDRVETQYF. The DNA of the CDR3 is TGTGCCACCAGCGTCCGGGACAGGGTAGAGACCCAGTACTTC. The chain uses TRBV15 and TRBJ2-5, with 9 bases identical to TRBD1. Germline trimming cut 5 bases from V and 4 bases from J; bases unmatched to any gene: 5. The CDR3 extends over 14 amino acids. In germline, CDR1 is LNHNV, CDR2 YYDKDF (reference sequence).